This entry lists 24 T cell receptor beta chains sequenced from one sample in a study of graft-versus-host responses after intestinal transplantation. Their antigen targets remain unknown. Data came from immunoSEQ multiplex PCR; TCRdb stores just in-frame clones and leaves some out. The repertoire holds about 85,000 clones, with roughly 80% as singletons. This material consisted of unstimulated CD8+ T cells sorted from spleen or lymph node cells, taken before intestinal transplant. The receptors derive from a human donor who received an intestinal transplant.

The chain uses TRBV5-1 and TRBJ2-7; D ambiguous. This CDR3 region has 14 residues. Trimming removed 0 bases from V and 0 bases from J, with 7 bases in between. Looked up from germline, CDR1 is SGHRS and CDR2 is YFSETQ. In nucleotides, the CDR3 is TGCGCCAGCAGCTTGGAGGTCTACTCCTACGAGCAGTACTTC. Translating gives CASSLEVYSYEQYF.

The chain couples TRBV28 to TRBJ2-3; D possibly uses TRBD1 or TRBD2 (5 bases each). V lost 6 bases and J 4 bases, leaving 26 bases between the germline ends. Germline V gene data show CDR1 as MDHEN and CDR2 as SYDVKM. The CDR3 contains 18 residues. In DNA form, the CDR3 reads TGTGCCAGCAGCCCAACTGAGTGGGGGTATCAAGTATCAGATACGCAGTATTTT. Encoded protein: CASSPTEWGYQVSDTQYF. The entire variable domain, with the rest obtained from reference TRBV28 and TRBJ2-3, is as follows: DVKVTQSSRYLVKRTGEKVFLECVQDMDHENMFWYRQDPGLGLRLIYFSYDVKMKEKGDIPEGYSVSREKKERFSLILESASTNQTSMYLCASSPTEWGYQVSDTQYFGPGTRLTVL.

As concerns this clone: The junction departs from the called germline gene at one end, perhaps through a read error. Other DNA sequences in the same sample also yield this CDR3. The chain links TRBV5-6 to TRBJ2-5, with 7 positions matching TRBD1. The germline V gene has CDR1 SGHDT and CDR2 YYEEEE. The CDR3 contains 14 residues. CDR3 nucleotide sequence: TGTGCCAGCAGCCTTGGGACAGACCAGGAGACCCAGTACTTC. It yields the protein CASSLGTDQETQYF.

This rearrangement joins TRBV27 to TRBJ1-5; a weak D match, TRBD1 (5 bases). The CDR3 sequence is 15 residues long. V was trimmed by 0 bases and J by 4 bases, leaving 10 bases between them. CDR1 and CDR2 (germline): MNHEY, SMNVEV (reference sequence). The CDR3 DNA is TGTGCCAGCAGTTTATCGTGGGGGTGGAATCAGCCCCAGCATTTT. Translated: CASSLSWGWNQPQHF.

This chain joins TRBV25-1 and TRBJ1-2, with 8 bases lining up with TRBD1. J was trimmed by 1 base and V by 3 bases; bases with no gene match: 10. Germline values: CDR1 MGHDK, CDR2 SYGVNS. CDR3 length: 17 residues. This CDR3 reads CASSDFPDRAINYGYTF. The DNA of the CDR3 is TGTGCCAGCAGTGACTTCCCGGACAGGGCTATTAACTATGGCTACACCTTC.

The chain links TRBV6-1 to TRBJ2-7; D assignment may be TRBD1 or TRBD2 (5 bases each). The CDR3 runs 14 residues. The germline V gene has CDR1 MNHNS and CDR2 SASEGT. V lost 2 bases to trimming and J lost 2 bases, with 10 bases between them. CDR3 protein: CASSERGRTYEQYF. The CDR3 DNA sequence: TGTGCCAGCAGTGAAAGGGGACGAACCTACGAGCAGTACTTC.

The V gene is TRBV5-1, the J gene TRBJ2-6; D might be TRBD1 (6 bases). The CDR3 extends over 15 amino acids. Deletions cut 5 bases from V and 2 bases from J, with 11 bases between. Germline CDR1 and CDR2: SGHRS and YFSETQ. The CDR3 protein is CASSTHRAGANVLTF. The CDR3 DNA reads TGCGCCAGCAGTACCCACAGGGCTGGGGCCAACGTCCTGACTTTC. Looking up the rest from reference TRBV5-1 and TRBJ2-6 gives the full variable domain: KAGVTQTPRYLIKTRGQQVTLSCSPISGHRSVSWYQQTPGQGLQFLFEYFSETQRNKGNFPGRFSGRQFSNSRSEMNVSTLELGDSALYLCASSTHRAGANVLTFGAGSRLTVL.

The rearrangement joins TRBV6-5 to TRBJ1-4; no definite D call. The CDR3 consists of 13 residues. Deletions cut 0 bases from V and 7 bases from J, with 6 bases between. Per germline, CDR1 MNHEY and CDR2 SVGAGI. This CDR3 reads CASSYSGGEKLFF. The CDR3 DNA follows: TGTGCCAGCAGTTACTCGGGCGGTGAAAAACTGTTTTTT.

This chain uses TRBV10-1 with TRBJ2-7; D unresolved. CDR1 and CDR2 from the germline V gene are WNHNN and SYGVQD (reference sequence). V was cut by 3 bases and J by 1 base, with 7 bases left in between. The CDR3 is made up of 13 amino acids. CDR3: CASSDERSYEQYF. CDR3 DNA sequence: TGCGCCAGCAGTGACGAAAGGTCCTACGAGCAGTACTTC.

The CDR3 region has the DNA TGTGCCAGCAGTTTAACTCGGGCTAGCGGGATCTCGGATACGCAGTATTTT. It codes for CASSLTRASGISDTQYF. V usage is TRBV27 and J usage is TRBJ2-3; 9 nucleotides match TRBD2. This CDR3 has 17 residues. CDR1 is MNHEY, CDR2 SMNVEV, per germline (reference sequence). The V and J ends lost 2 bases and 6 bases, in that order; junction bases with no gene match: 12.

The rearrangement joins TRBV5-1 to TRBJ2-7; TRBD2 is a possible D gene (7 bases). The CDR3 is 16 amino acids. The V gene's germline CDR1 is SGHRS and CDR2 YFSETQ. V was trimmed by 0 bases and J by 6 bases, leaving 19 bases between them. This CDR3 reads CASSLVVVRGAFEQYF. CDR3 bases: TGCGCCAGCAGCTTGGTGGTCGTTCGGGGGGCTTTCGAGCAGTACTTC.

This clone was found once. The V call is TRBV29-1, the J call TRBJ2-5, with TRBD1 identical over 8 bases. V lost 6 bases, J lost 4 bases, and 10 bases stayed unmatched. This CDR3 comprises 14 residues. Germline lookup yields CDR1 SQVTM and CDR2 ANQGSEA. The CDR3 here is CSVLSWTGLETQYF. DNA for the CDR3: TGCAGCGTGCTATCTTGGACAGGGCTAGAGACCCAGTACTTC.

The V gene is TRBV23-1, the J gene TRBJ2-7; 9 nucleotides agree with TRBD2. TRBV23-1 carries the ORF label, with uncertain function. V lost 3 bases and J lost 4; bases outside the gene matches: 4. The CDR3 runs to 14 residues. CDR3 region: CASSQLAGPYEQYF. The DNA of the CDR3 is TGCGCCAGCAGTCAGCTAGCGGGACCGTACGAGCAGTACTTC.

This clone is a singleton in its sample. The gene calls are TRBV6-1 and TRBJ1-1; D remains ambiguous. CDR3 length equals 15 residues. The ends were cut back, 2 bases at V and 5 bases at J, with 15 bases in the middle. The germline CDR1 and CDR2 sequences are MNHNS and SASEGT. This CDR3 is CASSEIGVVETEAFF. The DNA of the CDR3 is TGTGCCAGCAGTGAAATTGGGGTTGTCGAAACTGAAGCTTTCTTT.

The V gene is TRBV9, the J gene TRBJ2-5, with 7 bases aligning to TRBD1. CDR1 SGDLS and CDR2 YYNGEE come from the germline V gene. The CDR3 contains 17 residues. With 4 bases clipped from V and 5 bases from J, the junction kept 17 bases outside the gene matches. CDR3: CASSSSAGGLFRETQYF. The DNA of the CDR3 is TGTGCCAGCAGCTCCTCCGCAGGGGGATTGTTTAGGGAGACCCAGTACTTC. Complete variable domain (other parts from reference TRBV9 and TRBJ2-5): DSGVTQTPKHLITATGQRVTLRCSPRSGDLSVYWYQQSLDQGLQFLIQYYNGEERAKGNILERFSAQQFPDLHSELNLSSLELGDSALYFCASSSSAGGLFRETQYFGPGTRLLVL.

J is TRBJ2-7 and V is TRBV7-9; D is undetermined. Trimming cost V 5 bases and J 1 base, with 3 bases left between them. The germline CDR1 and CDR2 sequences are SEHNR and FQNEAQ (reference sequence). The CDR3 totals 11 residues. Here the CDR3 reads CASSESYEQYF. CDR3 nucleotide sequence: TGTGCCAGCAGCGAGTCCTACGAGCAGTACTTC.

The V and J genes are TRBV27 and TRBJ1-6, with D perhaps TRBD1 (5 bases). CDR3 length: 15 amino acids. Trimming took off 2 bases at V and 4 bases at J, with 9 bases between the two ends. CDR1 is MNHEY and CDR2 is SMNVEV in the germline V gene (reference sequence). In nucleotides, the CDR3 is TGTGCCAGCAGTTTAGTGGGGGTTTATAATTCACCCCTCCACTTT. Amino acid sequence: CASSLVGVYNSPLHF.

Comments on this clone: Other DNA sequences within the sample encode an identical CDR3. The chain combines TRBV28 with TRBJ2-2; D is unclear. V shed 1 base and J shed 2 bases, with 5 bases lying between them. The CDR3 runs to 14 residues. Germline V gene sequence: CDR1 MDHEN, CDR2 SYDVKM. CDR3 sequence reads: CASSLSGNTGELFF. The CDR3 region has the DNA TGTGCCAGCAGTTTATCGGGTAACACCGGGGAGCTGTTTTTT.

The J gene is TRBJ1-5, the V gene TRBV7-3; D perhaps matches TRBD1 (5 bases). The length of the CDR3 is 13 residues. Germline V gives CDR1 SGHTA, CDR2 FQGTGA. The V and J ends lost 0 bases and 7 bases respectively, with 7 bases between them. In nucleotides, the CDR3 is TGTGCCAGCAGCTTAACTCAGGGACAGCCCCAGCATTTT. Protein sequence: CASSLTQGQPQHF.

This sequence joins TRBV2 and TRBJ2-3; D is perhaps TRBD2 (7 bases). This CDR3 is 15 amino acids long. Trimming removed 1 base from V and 2 bases from J, with 10 bases in between. CDR1 and CDR2 (germline): SNHLY, FYNNEI. The chain's CDR3 is CASSEVGGATDTQYF. The CDR3 DNA reads as TGTGCCAGCAGTGAAGTGGGGGGGGCCACAGATACGCAGTATTTT.

V usage is TRBV10-2 and J usage is TRBJ2-2; maybe TRBD2 (6 bases). Germline V lookup: CDR1 WSHSY, CDR2 SAAADI. CDR3 length: 16 residues. V was trimmed by 8 bases and J by 3 bases, leaving 19 bases between them. The CDR3: CASLFRGRRHTGELFF. Written as DNA, the CDR3 is TGCGCCAGCCTTTTCCGGGGGAGGCGGCACACCGGGGAGCTGTTTTTT.

The genes are TRBV15 and TRBJ1-4; tentative D call: TRBD1 (5 bases). CDR3 length equals 16 residues. V was trimmed by 5 bases and J by 6 bases, leaving 19 bases between them. CDR1 and CDR2 from the germline V gene are LNHNV and YYDKDF (reference sequence). CDR3 sequence reads: CATSGGRLGEDEKLFF. CDR3 sequence (DNA): TGTGCCACCAGCGGGGGGAGGCTGGGGGAAGATGAAAAACTGTTTTTT.

This clone was counted a single time. This chain links TRBV2 with TRBJ2-5; D is perhaps TRBD1 (5 bases). Deletions cut 8 bases from V and 4 bases from J, with 14 bases between. The germline V gene has CDR1 SNHLY and CDR2 FYNNEI. The CDR3 loop spans 13 amino acids. The CDR3 sequence is CASQQGLSETQYF. For the CDR3, the DNA is TGTGCCAGCCAGCAGGGCCTCTCAGAGACCCAGTACTTC. The whole variable domain, filled in from reference TRBV2 and TRBJ2-5, reads EPEVTQTPSHQVTQMGQEVILRCVPISNHLYFYWYRQILGQKVEFLVSFYNNEISEKSEIFDDQFSVERPDGSNFTLKIRSTKLEDSAMYFCASQQGLSETQYFGPGTRLLVL.

The chain links TRBV9 to TRBJ1-1; D ambiguous. Germline assignment: CDR1 SGDLS and CDR2 YYNGEE. The CDR3 is made up of 13 amino acids. The V end was cut by 0 bases, the J end by 5 bases, with 8 bases between. The CDR3 nucleotides read TGTGCCAGCAGCGTAGGGGGAAGAACTGAAGCTTTCTTT. Translated, it gives CASSVGGRTEAFF.